The 24 T cell receptor beta chains given below trace back to one sample, sequenced in a study of blood T cell repertoires in COVID-19 (TCRdb year 2020). Library preparation used the immunoSEQ multiplex PCR assay. Sourced from immuneACCESS, this table was stored by TCRdb with only in-frame sequences that have V and J called. A share of the clones is absent; for the studies checked, an unresolved V gene accounts for under half, and the remainder has no known explanation. This sample has 60,000 or so clones in its table, and 82% of those were observed once. Together, the top ten hold roughly 13% of the sample. Sequenced: peripheral blood. These receptors all stem from a human donor in a cohort sampled during active COVID-19.

The V gene is TRBV9, the J gene TRBJ2-6; D perhaps matches TRBD2 (6 bases). The CDR3 spans 16 residues. V was clipped by 3 bases and J by 4 bases, with 14 bases between them. The germline CDR1 and CDR2 sequences are SGDLS and YYNGEE. CDR3 amino acids: CASSEPLATGANVLTF. Here the CDR3 DNA reads TGTGCCAGCAGCGAGCCCCTAGCGACCGGGGCCAACGTCCTGACTTTC.

This sequence joins TRBV20-1 and TRBJ2-7; D ambiguous. V lost 3 bases to trimming and J lost 2 bases, with 11 bases between them. CDR1 is DFQATT and CDR2 is SNEGSKA in the germline V gene (reference sequence). The CDR3 runs to 13 residues. The CDR3 DNA follows: TGCAGTGCTAGTCATGACAATACCTACGAGCAGTACGTC. Its translation is CSASHDNTYEQYV.

The CDR3 DNA is TGTGCCAGCTCACCACTAGCGGGGGTATACAATGAGCAGTTCTTC. This codes for CASSPLAGVYNEQFF. This chain uses TRBV18 with TRBJ2-1; 9 bases are shared with TRBD2. The CDR3 loop spans 15 amino acids. Unmatched junction bases numbered 2, after V lost 1 base and J lost 4 bases. CDR1 is KGHSH and CDR2 is LQKENI in the germline V gene.

The chain recombines TRBV7-2 with TRBJ2-1; 9 positions agree with TRBD2. Germline loops: CDR1 SGHTA, CDR2 FQGNSA. The CDR3 is made up of 16 amino acids. V was pared by 4 bases and J by 5 bases, with 9 bases of the junction left unmatched. The CDR3 DNA sequence: TGTGCCAGCAGCTCCCAATGGGGGACTAGCAACAATGAGCAGTTCTTC. Protein: CASSSQWGTSNNEQFF.

V gene TRBV10-1 combines with J gene TRBJ2-5; 7 positions agree with TRBD1. Looked up from germline, CDR1 is WNHNN and CDR2 is SYGVQD (reference sequence). The CDR3 extends over 14 amino acids. The ends lost 6 bases at V and 5 bases at J; junction bases unmatched: 9. The CDR3 is CASSRTGTAETQYF. As DNA, the CDR3 is TGCGCCAGCAGCCGTACCGGGACAGCGGAGACCCAGTACTTC.

The V call is TRBV19, the J call TRBJ1-2; TRBD1 matches 9 bases. V trimming: 5 bases; J trimming: 3 bases; junction bases outside the gene matches: 4. The CDR3 totals 14 residues. From germline, CDR1 is LNHDA and CDR2 SQIVND (reference sequence). In DNA, the CDR3 is TGTGCCAGTAGTGGGACAGGGATAGACTATGGCTACACCTTC. Encoded protein: CASSGTGIDYGYTF.

The chain recombines TRBV30 with TRBJ2-7, with 8 positions matching TRBD1. Germline V gene sequence: CDR1 GTSNPN, CDR2 SVGIG (reference sequence). Unmatched junction bases numbered 3, after V lost 4 bases and J lost 4 bases. The CDR3 sequence is 12 residues long. The DNA of the CDR3 is TGTGCCTGGACAGGGGGCGCGTACGAGCAGTACTTC. Its protein product is CAWTGGAYEQYF.

The chain links TRBV19 to TRBJ2-5; the D is unclear. Trimming stripped 3 bases from V and 2 bases from J, with 10 bases between. This CDR3 has 14 residues. Germline CDR1 and CDR2: LNHDA and SQIVND (reference sequence). CDR3 in DNA: TGTGCCAGTAGTATGGCCACACAGCAAGAGACCCAGTACTTC. Translating it yields CASSMATQQETQYF.

This clone appeared once. The chain recombines TRBV2 with TRBJ2-3; 12 bases match TRBD2. Germline-derived CDR1 and CDR2 are SNHLY and FYNNEI. The CDR3 spans 16 residues. V dropped 7 bases and J dropped 1; count of bases not matched to a gene: 6. This chain's CDR3 is CASTIRLAGGTDTQYF. The CDR3 nucleotides read TGTGCCAGCACCATCAGACTAGCGGGGGGCACAGATACGCAGTATTTT. The full variable domain, with the rest looked up from reference TRBV2 and TRBJ2-3, is EPEVTQTPSHQVTQMGQEVILRCVPISNHLYFYWYRQILGQKVEFLVSFYNNEISEKSEIFDDQFSVERPDGSNFTLKIRSTKLEDSAMYFCASTIRLAGGTDTQYFGPGTRLTVL.

This CDR3 is CASSLQGTQETQYF. The CDR3 DNA sequence: TGCGCCAGCAGCTTACAGGGAACCCAAGAGACCCAGTACTTC. The chain couples TRBV5-1 to TRBJ2-5; a weak D match, TRBD1 (6 bases). Deletions cut 2 bases from V and 1 base from J, with 9 bases between. Germline V gene data show CDR1 as SGHRS and CDR2 as YFSETQ. This CDR3 region has 14 residues.

The chain is built from TRBV7-9 and TRBJ1-2; D unclear. The germline gives CDR1 SEHNR, CDR2 FQNEAQ (reference sequence). V was shortened by 4 bases and J by 4 bases, with 10 bases between the two germline ends. The CDR3 loop spans 13 amino acids. CDR3 amino acids: CASSSQSGYGYTF. The CDR3 nucleotides read TGTGCCAGCAGCTCACAAAGTGGCTATGGCTACACCTTC.

CDR3 amino acids: CASTISGSSWKYGYTF. The DNA for the CDR3 is TGTGCCAGCACCATTTCCGGGTCTTCGTGGAAATATGGCTACACCTTC. V gene TRBV28 combines with J gene TRBJ1-2, with unresolved D. The CDR3 runs 16 residues. Germline lookup yields CDR1 MDHEN and CDR2 SYDVKM. V lost 7 bases and J lost 5, with 23 bases in between.

The J gene is TRBJ2-5, the V gene TRBV28; D may be TRBD1 (5 bases). V shed 5 bases and J shed 1 base, with 8 bases lying between them. Germline V gene sequence: CDR1 MDHEN, CDR2 SYDVKM. CDR3 length: 13 amino acids. CDR3 nucleotides: TGTGCCAGCAGTCAGGGCGGCCAAGAGACCCAGTACTTC. Amino acid sequence: CASSQGGQETQYF.

CDR3 amino acids: CASSLDRTVNTEAFF. CDR3 nucleotides: TGTGCCAGCAGCTTGGACAGGACAGTGAACACTGAAGCTTTCTTT. The chain combines TRBV7-9 with TRBJ1-1, with TRBD1 matching 7 bases. CDR1 and CDR2 (germline): SEHNR, FQNEAQ (reference sequence). Trimming at V came to 3 bases and at J to 0 bases, leaving 4 bases not matched to a gene. The CDR3 runs 15 residues.

The chain combines TRBV12-1 with TRBJ2-7; TRBD2, the table's D call, lacks a check against the DNA. TRBV12-1 is listed as a pseudogene. The CDR3 is 16 amino acids. In DNA form, the CDR3 reads TGTGCCAGCAGCCCCGCATGGGTGGGGAGGAACTACGAGCAGTACGTC. It encodes CASSPAWVGRNYEQYV.

CDR3 DNA sequence: TGTGCCAGCAGCTTAAGTGGGGAGCGACAGCCCCAGCATTTT. It translates to CASSLSGERQPQHF. The V and J genes are TRBV5-6 and TRBJ1-5; D ambiguous. This CDR3 is 14 amino acids long. Trimming left V 2 bases short and J 7 bases short, with 13 bases between. Looked up from germline, CDR1 is SGHDT and CDR2 is YYEEEE. Combining the CDR3 with reference TRBV5-6 and TRBJ1-5 gives the whole variable domain DAGVTQSPTHLIKTRGQQVTLRCSPKSGHDTVSWYQQALGQGPQFIFQYYEEEERQRGNFPDRFSGHQFPNYSSELNVNALLLGDSALYLCASSLSGERQPQHFGDGTRLSIL.

The rearrangement links TRBV4-1 to TRBJ2-1; weak D call: TRBD2 (5 bases). This CDR3 spans 14 amino acids. Looked up from germline, CDR1 is MGHRA and CDR2 is YSYEKL. Trimming removed 1 base at V and 7 bases at J, with 11 bases between. The CDR3 sequence is CASSQVWRRNEQFF. The CDR3 bases are TGCGCCAGCAGCCAAGTGTGGAGGAGGAATGAGCAGTTCTTC.

This clone was seen once. This chain connects TRBV27 to TRBJ2-1, with unresolved D. The CDR3 totals 13 residues. Germline V gene lookup returns CDR1 MNHEY and CDR2 SMNVEV (reference sequence). V shed 6 bases and J shed 4 bases, with 10 bases lying between them. The CDR3 region is CASRETGYNEQFF. The CDR3 DNA follows: TGTGCCAGCAGAGAGACGGGTTACAATGAGCAGTTCTTC.

The chain uses TRBV5-1 and TRBJ1-2; D possibly corresponds to TRBD1 (5 bases). Trimming pared 4 bases from V and 2 bases from J, leaving 15 bases between. Germline CDR1 is SGHRS and CDR2 is YFSETQ. CDR3 length: 15 amino acids. The CDR3 DNA reads as TGCGCCAGCAGCCCAGGGAGGGAGTTAAACTATGGCTACACCTTC. As protein: CASSPGRELNYGYTF.

V and J are TRBV2 and TRBJ2-7; a weak D match, TRBD1 (6 bases). V was cut by 6 bases and J by 1 base, with 16 bases left in between. The CDR3 loop spans 15 amino acids. Germline V CDR1 and CDR2: SNHLY, FYNNEI. The CDR3 loop is CASSMDSLESYEQYF. The CDR3 nucleotides are TGTGCCAGCAGCATGGACAGCCTCGAGTCCTACGAGCAGTACTTC.

This chain connects TRBV3-1 (or the pseudogene TRBV3-2) to TRBJ2-3; 8 bases are shared with TRBD2. CDR1 and CDR2 from the germline V gene are LGHDT and YNNKEL (reference sequence). J lost 1 base, V lost 3 bases, and 6 bases had no gene match. There are 16 residues in the CDR3. This CDR3 reads CASSQTLSGGTDTQYF. The CDR3 DNA is TGTGCCAGCAGCCAGACTCTTAGCGGGGGCACAGATACGCAGTATTTT.

V gene TRBV7-7 combines with J gene TRBJ2-5, with D possibly being TRBD2 (5 bases). CDR3 length: 15 residues. Trimming stripped 1 base from V and 4 bases from J, with 13 bases between. Germline assignment: CDR1 SSHAT and CDR2 FNYEAQ (reference sequence). The CDR3 DNA sequence: TGTGCCAGCAGCTTAGGTGGGGTCGGGGTAGAGACCCAGTACTTC. This encodes CASSLGGVGVETQYF. Filled out from reference TRBV7-7 and TRBJ2-5, the complete variable domain reads GAGVSQSPRYKVTKRGQDVTLRCDPISSHATLYWYQQALGQGPEFLTYFNYEAQPDKSGLPSDRFSAERPEGSISTLTIQRTEQRDSAMYRCASSLGGVGVETQYFGPGTRLLVL.

This clone was recorded only once. The chain has TRBV6-5 and TRBJ1-2, with D possibly being TRBD1 (6 bases). Germline values: CDR1 MNHEY, CDR2 SVGAGI. The ends were cut back, 8 bases at V and 4 bases at J, with 14 bases in the middle. The CDR3 is made up of 13 amino acids. The DNA for the CDR3 is TGTGCCAGCGAAAAGACAGGCTCCTATGGCTACACCTTC. It translates to CASEKTGSYGYTF.

The V gene is TRBV7-9, the J gene TRBJ2-7; the match to TRBD2 covers 8 bases. Per the germline V gene, CDR1 is SEHNR and CDR2 is FQNEAQ (reference sequence). This CDR3 has 14 residues. V lost 1 base and J lost 6; bases outside the gene matches: 5. The CDR3, as DNA: TGTGCCAGCAGCTTAGATGGACTAGCAGGCGAGCAGTACTTC. It specifies CASSLDGLAGEQYF.